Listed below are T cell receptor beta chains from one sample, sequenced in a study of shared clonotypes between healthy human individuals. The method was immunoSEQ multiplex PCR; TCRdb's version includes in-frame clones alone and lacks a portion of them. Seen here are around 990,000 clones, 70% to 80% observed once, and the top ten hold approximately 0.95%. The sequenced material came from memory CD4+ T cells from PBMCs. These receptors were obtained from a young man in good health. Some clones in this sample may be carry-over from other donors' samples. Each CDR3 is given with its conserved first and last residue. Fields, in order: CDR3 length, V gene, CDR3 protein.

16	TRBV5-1	CASSLSLAGVAYEQYF
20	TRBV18	CASSPEQRTPGIGTNEKLFF
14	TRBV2	CASTILQGALEQYF
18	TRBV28	CASSPLGGTSGARNIQYF
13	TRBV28	CASGTGGLYEQYF
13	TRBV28	CASSSPVADTQYF
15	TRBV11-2	CASSPAGNGGETQYF
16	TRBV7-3	CASSLGSPTMGNIQYF
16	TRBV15	CATSASRTSGTYEQYF
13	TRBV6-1	CASTWTVNTEAFF
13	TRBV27	CASSLWREDEQYF
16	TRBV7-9	CASSSDDRGSGNTIYF
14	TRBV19	CASSMDEGLYGYTF
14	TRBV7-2	CASSAQNSKETQYF
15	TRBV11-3	CASSAGQGARNEQFF
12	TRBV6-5	CASRRGGTEAFF
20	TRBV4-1	CASSHGVMGVTGGKSYEQYF
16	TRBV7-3	CASSATGTSGLNEQFF
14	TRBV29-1	CSVGGVLNTGELFF
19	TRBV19	CASSTRTSWTRGAKNIQYF
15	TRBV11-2	CASSSLRQNTGELFF
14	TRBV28	CASNNRGSQETQYF
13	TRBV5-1	CASRVREGGEQFF
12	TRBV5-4	CASSLGPGGYTF
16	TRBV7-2	CASSLAGTVPLGGYTF
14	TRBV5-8	CASSLGVGNTEAFF
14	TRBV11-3	CASRGCSSYNEQFF
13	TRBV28	CASSTGLNTEAFF
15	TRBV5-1	CASSMGLAGTDTQYF
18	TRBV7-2	CASSLVQGSWDNTGELFF
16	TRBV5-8	CASSLGQDRGLDEQFF
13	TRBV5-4	CASSLTESGEQFF
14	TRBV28	CASGLGIKEYEQYF
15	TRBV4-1	CASSQVGQTNEKLFF
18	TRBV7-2	CASSLGRLTGASNQPQHF
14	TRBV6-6	CASGSPTSTYEQYF
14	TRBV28	CASSTQLGGYGYTF
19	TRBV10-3	CAIKPHATIELSGANVLTF
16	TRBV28	CASSSGGTSGSHEQYF
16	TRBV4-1	CASSPRGSGGSNEQFF
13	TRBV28	CASSFQNTGELFF
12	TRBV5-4	CASSLTGGEQYF
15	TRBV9	CASSVEGAYNSPLHF
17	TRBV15	CATSRDRGTSGRDTQYF
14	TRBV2	CASSHGEGDTEAFF
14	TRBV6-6	CASSRAAGSYEQYF
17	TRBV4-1	CASSPGRGSGSTDTQYF
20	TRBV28	CASSLGAKGASGRARETQYF
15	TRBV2	CASSRRGNSNQPQHF
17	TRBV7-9	CASSLDGLAGATDTQYF
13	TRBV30	CAWFRGSTDTQYF
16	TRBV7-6	CASSLGASGSTDTQYF
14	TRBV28	CASRPGTSMYEQYF
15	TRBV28	CASSLQGATNEKLFF
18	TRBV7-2	CASSGRDRGLLANYGYTF